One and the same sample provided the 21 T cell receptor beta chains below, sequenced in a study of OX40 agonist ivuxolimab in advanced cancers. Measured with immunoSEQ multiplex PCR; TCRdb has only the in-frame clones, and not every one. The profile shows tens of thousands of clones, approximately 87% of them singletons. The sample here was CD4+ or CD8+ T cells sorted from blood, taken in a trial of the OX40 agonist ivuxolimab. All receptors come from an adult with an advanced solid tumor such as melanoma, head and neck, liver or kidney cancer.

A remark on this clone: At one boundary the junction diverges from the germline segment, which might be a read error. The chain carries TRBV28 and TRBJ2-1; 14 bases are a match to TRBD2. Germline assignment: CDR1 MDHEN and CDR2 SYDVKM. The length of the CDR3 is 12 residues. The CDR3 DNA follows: TGTGCCAGCAGTCCCAGGACTAGCGGGGGGCTCTTC. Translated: CASSPRTSGGLF.

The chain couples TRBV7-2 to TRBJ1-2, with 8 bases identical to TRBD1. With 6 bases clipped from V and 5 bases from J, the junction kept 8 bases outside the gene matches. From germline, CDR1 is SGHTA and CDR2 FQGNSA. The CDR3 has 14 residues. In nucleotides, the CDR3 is TGTGCCAGCAGTGTGGACAGGGATGCTTATGGCTACACCTTC. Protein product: CASSVDRDAYGYTF. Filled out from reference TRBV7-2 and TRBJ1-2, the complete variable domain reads GAGVSQSPSNKVTEKGKDVELRCDPISGHTALYWYRQSLGQGLEFLIYFQGNSAPDKSGLPSDRFSAERTGGSVSTLTIQRTQQEDSAVYLCASSVDRDAYGYTFGSGTRLTVV.

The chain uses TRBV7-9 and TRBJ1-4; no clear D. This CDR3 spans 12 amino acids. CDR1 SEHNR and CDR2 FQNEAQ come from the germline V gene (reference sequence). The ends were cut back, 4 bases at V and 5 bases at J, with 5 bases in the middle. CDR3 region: CASSYGNEKLFF. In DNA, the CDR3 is TGTGCCAGCAGCTACGGGAATGAAAAACTGTTTTTT. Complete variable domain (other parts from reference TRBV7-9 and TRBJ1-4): DTGVSQNPRHKITKRGQNVTFRCDPISEHNRLYWYRQTLGQGPEFLTYFQNEAQLEKSRLLSDRFSAERPKGSFSTLEIQRTEQGDSAMYLCASSYGNEKLFFGSGTQLSVL.

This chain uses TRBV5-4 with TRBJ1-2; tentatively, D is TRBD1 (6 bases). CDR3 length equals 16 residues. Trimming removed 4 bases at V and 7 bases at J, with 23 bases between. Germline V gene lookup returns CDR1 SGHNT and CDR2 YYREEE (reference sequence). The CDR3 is CASSQFRDNRHFGYTF. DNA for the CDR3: TGTGCCAGCAGCCAATTCCGGGACAATCGTCATTTTGGCTACACCTTC.

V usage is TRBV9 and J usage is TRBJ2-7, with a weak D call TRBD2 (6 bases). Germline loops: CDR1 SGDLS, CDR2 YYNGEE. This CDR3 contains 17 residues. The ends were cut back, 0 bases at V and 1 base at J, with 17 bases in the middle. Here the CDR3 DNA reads TGTGCCAGCAGCGTAGAACCTAGCGCCGTGAATTCCTACGAGCAGTACTTC. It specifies CASSVEPSAVNSYEQYF. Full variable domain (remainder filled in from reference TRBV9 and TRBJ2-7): DSGVTQTPKHLITATGQRVTLRCSPRSGDLSVYWYQQSLDQGLQFLIQYYNGEERAKGNILERFSAQQFPDLHSELNLSSLELGDSALYFCASSVEPSAVNSYEQYFGPGTRLTVT.

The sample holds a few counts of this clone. The CDR3 DNA is TGTGCCTGGCTCCGAGGAGATGAAGCTTTCTTT. It specifies CAWLRGDEAFF. The chain combines TRBV30 with TRBJ1-1; D is ambiguous. CDR1 is GTSNPN and CDR2 is SVGIG in the germline V gene (reference sequence). The CDR3 has 11 amino acids. The V gene lost 5 bases and the J gene lost 7 bases, with 11 bases spanning the gap.

As DNA, the CDR3 is TGTGCCAGCAGCGTTCTTGGGGGGCCCTACGAGCAGTACTTC. Protein product: CASSVLGGPYEQYF. The chain joins TRBV9 to TRBJ2-7; either TRBD1 or TRBD2 may supply D (6 bases each). The CDR3 loop spans 14 amino acids. Germline values: CDR1 SGDLS, CDR2 YYNGEE. Trimming stripped 2 bases from V and 2 bases from J, with 11 bases between.

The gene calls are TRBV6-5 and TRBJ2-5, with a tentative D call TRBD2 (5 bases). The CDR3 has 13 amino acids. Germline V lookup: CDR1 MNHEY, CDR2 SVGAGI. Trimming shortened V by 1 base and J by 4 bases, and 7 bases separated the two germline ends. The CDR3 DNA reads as TGTGCCAGCAGTTACTTTGCGGGAGAGACCCAGTACTTC. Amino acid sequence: CASSYFAGETQYF.

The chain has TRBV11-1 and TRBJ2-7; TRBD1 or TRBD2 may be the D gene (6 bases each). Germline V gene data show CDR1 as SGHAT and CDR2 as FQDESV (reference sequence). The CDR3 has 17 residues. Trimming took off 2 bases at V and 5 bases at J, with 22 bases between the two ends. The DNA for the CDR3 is TGTGCCAGCAGCTTACCCTCCGTCTGGCCGGGGGCGGACGAGCAGTACTTC. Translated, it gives CASSLPSVWPGADEQYF.

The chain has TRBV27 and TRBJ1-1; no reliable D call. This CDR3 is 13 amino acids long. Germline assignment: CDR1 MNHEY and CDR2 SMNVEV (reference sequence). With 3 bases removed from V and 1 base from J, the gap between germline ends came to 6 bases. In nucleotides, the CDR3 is TGTGCCAGCAGTTTCGGAACGAACACTGAAGCTTTCTTT. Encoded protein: CASSFGTNTEAFF.

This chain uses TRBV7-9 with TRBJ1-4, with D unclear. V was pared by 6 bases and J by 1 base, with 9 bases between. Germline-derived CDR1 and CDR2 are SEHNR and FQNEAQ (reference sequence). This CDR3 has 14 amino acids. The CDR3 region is CASSRVITNEKLFF. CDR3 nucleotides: TGTGCCAGCAGTCGGGTCATAACTAATGAAAAACTGTTTTTT.

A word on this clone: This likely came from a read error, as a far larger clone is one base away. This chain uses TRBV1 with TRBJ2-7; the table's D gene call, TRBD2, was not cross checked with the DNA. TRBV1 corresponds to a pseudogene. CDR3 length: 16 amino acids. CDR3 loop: CTSSLLEYGSQYEQYF. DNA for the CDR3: TGCACCAGCAGCCTTCTTGAATACGGTTCCCAATACGAGCAGTACTTC.

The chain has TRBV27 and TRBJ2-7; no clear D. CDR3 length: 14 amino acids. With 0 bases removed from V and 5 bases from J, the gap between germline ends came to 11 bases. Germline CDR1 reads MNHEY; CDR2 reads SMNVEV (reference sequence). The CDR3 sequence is CASSLSRTNNEQYF. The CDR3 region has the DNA TGTGCCAGCAGTTTATCGAGGACCAACAACGAGCAGTACTTC.

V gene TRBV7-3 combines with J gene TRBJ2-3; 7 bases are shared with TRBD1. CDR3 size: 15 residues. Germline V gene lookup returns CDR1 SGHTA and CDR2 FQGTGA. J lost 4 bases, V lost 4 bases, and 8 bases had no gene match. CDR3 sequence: CASSSGTEEADTQYF. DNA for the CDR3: TGTGCCAGCAGCTCCGGGACAGAAGAGGCAGATACGCAGTATTTT.

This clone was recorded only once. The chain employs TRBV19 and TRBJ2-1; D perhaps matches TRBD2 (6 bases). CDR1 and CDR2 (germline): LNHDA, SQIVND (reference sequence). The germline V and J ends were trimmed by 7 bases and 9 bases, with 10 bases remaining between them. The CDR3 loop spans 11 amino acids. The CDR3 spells CASNLGGEQFF. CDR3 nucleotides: TGTGCCAGTAATTTGGGGGGTGAGCAGTTCTTC.

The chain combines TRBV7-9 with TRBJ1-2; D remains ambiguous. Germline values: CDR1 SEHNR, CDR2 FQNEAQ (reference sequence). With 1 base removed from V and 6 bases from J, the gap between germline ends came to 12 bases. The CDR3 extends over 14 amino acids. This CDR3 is CASSLVSESDGYTF. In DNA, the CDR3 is TGTGCCAGCAGCTTAGTCTCGGAATCGGATGGCTACACCTTC.

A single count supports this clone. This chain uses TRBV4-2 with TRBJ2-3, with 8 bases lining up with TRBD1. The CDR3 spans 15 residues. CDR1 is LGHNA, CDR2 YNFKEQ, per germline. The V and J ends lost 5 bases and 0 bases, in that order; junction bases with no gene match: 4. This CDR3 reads CASSSGQGSTDTQYF. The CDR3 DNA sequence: TGTGCCAGCAGCTCAGGACAGGGCAGCACAGATACGCAGTATTTT.

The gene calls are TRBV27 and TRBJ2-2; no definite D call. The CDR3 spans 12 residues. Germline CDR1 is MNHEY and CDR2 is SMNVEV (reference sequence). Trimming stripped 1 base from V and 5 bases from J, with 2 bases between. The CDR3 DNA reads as TGTGCCAGCAGTTTATGGACCGGGGAGCTGTTTTTT. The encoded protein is CASSLWTGELFF.

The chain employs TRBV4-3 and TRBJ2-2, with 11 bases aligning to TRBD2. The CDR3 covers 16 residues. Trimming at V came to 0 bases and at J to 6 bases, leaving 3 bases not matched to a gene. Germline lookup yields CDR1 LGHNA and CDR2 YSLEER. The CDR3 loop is CASSQDLAGGPGELFF. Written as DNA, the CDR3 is TGCGCCAGCAGCCAAGATCTAGCGGGAGGTCCCGGGGAGCTGTTTTTT.

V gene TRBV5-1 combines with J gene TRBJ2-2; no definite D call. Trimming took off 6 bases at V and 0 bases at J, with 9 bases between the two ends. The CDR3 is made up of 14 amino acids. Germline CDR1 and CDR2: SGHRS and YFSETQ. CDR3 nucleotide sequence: TGCGCCAGCAATCCCTACCCGAACACCGGGGAGCTGTTTTTT. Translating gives CASNPYPNTGELFF. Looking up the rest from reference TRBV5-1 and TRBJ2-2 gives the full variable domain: KAGVTQTPRYLIKTRGQQVTLSCSPISGHRSVSWYQQTPGQGLQFLFEYFSETQRNKGNFPGRFSGRQFSNSRSEMNVSTLELGDSALYLCASNPYPNTGELFFGEGSRLTVL.

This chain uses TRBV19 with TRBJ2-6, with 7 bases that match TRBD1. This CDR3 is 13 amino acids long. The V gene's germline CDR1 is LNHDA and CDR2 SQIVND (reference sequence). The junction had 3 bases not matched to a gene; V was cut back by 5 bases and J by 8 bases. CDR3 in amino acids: CASSDRASNVLTF. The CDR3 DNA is TGTGCCAGTAGTGACAGGGCCTCCAACGTCCTGACTTTC.